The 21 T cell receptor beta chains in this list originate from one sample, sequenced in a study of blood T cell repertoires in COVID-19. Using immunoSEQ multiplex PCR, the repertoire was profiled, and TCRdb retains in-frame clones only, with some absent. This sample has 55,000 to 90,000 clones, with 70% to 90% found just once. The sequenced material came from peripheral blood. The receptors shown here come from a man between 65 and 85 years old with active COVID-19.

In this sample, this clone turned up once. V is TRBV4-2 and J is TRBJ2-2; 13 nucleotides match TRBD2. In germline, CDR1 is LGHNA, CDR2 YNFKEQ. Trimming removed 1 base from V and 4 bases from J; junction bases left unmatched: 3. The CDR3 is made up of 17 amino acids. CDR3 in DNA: TGTGCCAGCAGCCAAGGGGGACTAGCGGGGTTCACCGGGGAGCTGTTTTTT. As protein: CASSQGGLAGFTGELFF.

The CDR3 loop is CATRTSGSSYNEQFF. Here the CDR3 DNA reads TGTGCCACCCGTACTAGCGGGAGCTCCTACAATGAGCAGTTCTTC. This sequence joins TRBV14 and TRBJ2-1, with 11 bases aligning to TRBD2. Germline V gene data show CDR1 as SGHDN and CDR2 as FVKESK. This CDR3 contains 15 residues. The trim removed 10 bases at V and 0 bases at J, leaving 5 bases unmatched.

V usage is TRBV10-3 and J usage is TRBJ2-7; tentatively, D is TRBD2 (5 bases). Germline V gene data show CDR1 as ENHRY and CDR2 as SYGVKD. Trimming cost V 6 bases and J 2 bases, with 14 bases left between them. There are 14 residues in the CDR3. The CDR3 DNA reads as TGTGCCATCAGCAAGGAGGTCAGTACCTACGAGCAGTACTTC. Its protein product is CAISKEVSTYEQYF.

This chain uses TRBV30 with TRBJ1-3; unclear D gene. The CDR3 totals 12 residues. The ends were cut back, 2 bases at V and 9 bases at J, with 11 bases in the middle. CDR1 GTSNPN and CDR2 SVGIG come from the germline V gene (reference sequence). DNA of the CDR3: TGTGCCTGGAGTCCCTCCCGGGGCACCATATATTTT. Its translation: CAWSPSRGTIYF.

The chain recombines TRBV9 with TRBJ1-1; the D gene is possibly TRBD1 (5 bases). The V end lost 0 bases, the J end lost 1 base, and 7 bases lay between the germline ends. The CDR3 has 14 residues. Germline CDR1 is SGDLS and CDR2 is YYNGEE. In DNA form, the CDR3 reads TGTGCCAGCAGCGTAGGTCAGGGGAACACTGAAGCTTTCTTT. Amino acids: CASSVGQGNTEAFF.

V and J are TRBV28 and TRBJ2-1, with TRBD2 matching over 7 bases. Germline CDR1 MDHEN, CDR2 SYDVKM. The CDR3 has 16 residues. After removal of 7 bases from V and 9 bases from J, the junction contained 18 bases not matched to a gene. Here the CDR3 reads CASTYRGSGTILEQFF. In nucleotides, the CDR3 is TGTGCCAGCACCTACCGCGGGAGCGGGACTATCCTTGAGCAGTTCTTC.

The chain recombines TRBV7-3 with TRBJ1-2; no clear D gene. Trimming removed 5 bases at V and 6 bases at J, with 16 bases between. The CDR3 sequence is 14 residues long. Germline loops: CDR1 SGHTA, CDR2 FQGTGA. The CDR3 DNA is TGTGCCAGCAGCCCCCGGGCGGGATCCCATGGCTACACCTTC. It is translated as CASSPRAGSHGYTF.

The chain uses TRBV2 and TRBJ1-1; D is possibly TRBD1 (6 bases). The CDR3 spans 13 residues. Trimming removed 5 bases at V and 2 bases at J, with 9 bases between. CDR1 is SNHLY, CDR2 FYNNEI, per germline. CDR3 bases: TGTGCCAGCAGTCAGGGGCTTAACACTGAAGCTTTCTTT. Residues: CASSQGLNTEAFF.

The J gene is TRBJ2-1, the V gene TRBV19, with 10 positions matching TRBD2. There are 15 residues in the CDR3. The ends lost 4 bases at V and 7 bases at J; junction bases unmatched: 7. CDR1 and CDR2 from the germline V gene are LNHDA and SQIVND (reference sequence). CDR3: CASSRASGRRNEQFF. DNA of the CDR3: TGTGCCAGTAGTAGGGCTAGCGGGAGAAGGAATGAGCAGTTCTTC.

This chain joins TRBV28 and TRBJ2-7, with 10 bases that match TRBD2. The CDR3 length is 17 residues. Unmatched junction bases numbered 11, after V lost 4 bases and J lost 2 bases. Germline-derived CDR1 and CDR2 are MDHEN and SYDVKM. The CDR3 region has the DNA TGTGCCAGCAGTTCCCTTCGGTGGACTAGCGGTACCTACGAGCAGTACTTC. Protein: CASSSLRWTSGTYEQYF.

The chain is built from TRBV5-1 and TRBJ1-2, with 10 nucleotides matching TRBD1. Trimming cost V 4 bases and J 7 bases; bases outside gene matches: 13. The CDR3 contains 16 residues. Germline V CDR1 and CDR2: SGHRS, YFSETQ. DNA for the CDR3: TGCGCCAGCAGCCCCGGGCTAGGACAGGGGGTATCTGGCTACACCTTC. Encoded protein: CASSPGLGQGVSGYTF.

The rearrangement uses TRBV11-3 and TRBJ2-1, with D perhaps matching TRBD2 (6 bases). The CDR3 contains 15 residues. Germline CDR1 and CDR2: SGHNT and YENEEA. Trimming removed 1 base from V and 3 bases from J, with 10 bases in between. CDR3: CASSLGGGNYNEQFF. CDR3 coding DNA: TGTGCCAGCAGCTTAGGGGGCGGGAACTACAATGAGCAGTTCTTC.

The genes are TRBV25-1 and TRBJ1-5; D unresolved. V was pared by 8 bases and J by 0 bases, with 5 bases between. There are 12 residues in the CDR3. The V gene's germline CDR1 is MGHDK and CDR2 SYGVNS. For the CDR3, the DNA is TGTGCCAGCCTCTATAGCAATCAGCCCCAGCATTTT. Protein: CASLYSNQPQHF.

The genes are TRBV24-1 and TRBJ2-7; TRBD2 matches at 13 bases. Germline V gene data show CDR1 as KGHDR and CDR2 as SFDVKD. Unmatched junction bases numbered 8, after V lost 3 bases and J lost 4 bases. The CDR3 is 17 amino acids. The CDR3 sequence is CATSDAGLAGLGYEQYF. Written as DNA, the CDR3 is TGTGCCACCAGTGATGCGGGACTAGCGGGGCTGGGGTACGAGCAGTACTTC.

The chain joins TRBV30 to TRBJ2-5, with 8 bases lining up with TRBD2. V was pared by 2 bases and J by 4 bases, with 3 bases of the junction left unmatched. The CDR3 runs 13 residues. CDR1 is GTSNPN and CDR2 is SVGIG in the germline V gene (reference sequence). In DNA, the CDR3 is TGTGCCTGGAGTCGGGGGGGGAGAGAGACCCAGTACTTC. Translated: CAWSRGGRETQYF.

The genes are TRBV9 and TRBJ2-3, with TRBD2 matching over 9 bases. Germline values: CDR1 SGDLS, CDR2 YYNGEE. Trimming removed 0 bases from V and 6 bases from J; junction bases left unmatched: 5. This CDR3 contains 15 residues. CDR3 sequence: CASSVGGGRVDTQYF. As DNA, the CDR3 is TGTGCCAGCAGCGTAGGGGGCGGGAGGGTGGATACGCAGTATTTT.

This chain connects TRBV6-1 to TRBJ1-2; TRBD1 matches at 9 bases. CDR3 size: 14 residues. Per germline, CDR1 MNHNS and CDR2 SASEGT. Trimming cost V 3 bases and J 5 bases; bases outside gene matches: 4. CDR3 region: CASSDDRGRYGYTF. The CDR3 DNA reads TGTGCCAGCAGTGATGACAGGGGGAGGTATGGCTACACCTTC.

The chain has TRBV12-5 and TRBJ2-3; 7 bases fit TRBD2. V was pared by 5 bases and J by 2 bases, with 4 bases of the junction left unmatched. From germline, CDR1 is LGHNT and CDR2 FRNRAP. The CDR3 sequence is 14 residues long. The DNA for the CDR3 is TGTGCTAGTGGTCCTCGGGGGGACACAGATACGCAGTATTTT. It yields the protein CASGPRGDTDTQYF.

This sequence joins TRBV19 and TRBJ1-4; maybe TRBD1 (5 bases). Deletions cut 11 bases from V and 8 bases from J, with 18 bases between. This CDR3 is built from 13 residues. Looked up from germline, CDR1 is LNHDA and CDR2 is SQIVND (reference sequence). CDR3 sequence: CASTGRVGEKLFF. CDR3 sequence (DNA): TGTGCCTCGACGGGCAGGGTAGGGGAAAAACTGTTTTTT.

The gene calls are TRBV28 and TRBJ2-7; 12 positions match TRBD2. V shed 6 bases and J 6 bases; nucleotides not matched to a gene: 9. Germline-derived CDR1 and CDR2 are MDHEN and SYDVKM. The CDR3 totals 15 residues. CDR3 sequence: CASSPSGRASGEQYF. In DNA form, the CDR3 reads TGTGCCAGCAGCCCTAGCGGGAGGGCCTCGGGCGAGCAGTACTTC.

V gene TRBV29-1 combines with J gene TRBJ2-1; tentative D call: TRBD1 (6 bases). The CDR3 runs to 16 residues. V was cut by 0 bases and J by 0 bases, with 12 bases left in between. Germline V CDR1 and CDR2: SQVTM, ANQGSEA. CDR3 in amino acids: CSVEDGGARSYNEQFF. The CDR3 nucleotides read TGCAGCGTTGAAGATGGGGGCGCCCGCTCCTACAATGAGCAGTTCTTC.